Detailed here is one T cell receptor beta chain. Its antigen is not known. The data derive from a study of breast tumors, draining lymph nodes, adjacent tissues. TCRdb recomputed calls from the multiplex PCR reads with MiXCR, one row per CDR3 protein. The profile shows about 89,000 distinct CDR3 sequences, 25% to 35% of them singletons. Germline V lookup: CDR1 SGHDT, CDR2 YYEEEE. V was trimmed by 1 base and J by 0 bases, leaving 7 bases between them. This CDR3 is 15 amino acids long. Axillary draining lymph nodes of breast cancer patients supplied the node samples. Study results and limitations: Tumor and nontumor repertoires were significantly more similar in luminal-like than in basal-like breast cancer. Tumor T cell lymph node origin was a supported hypothesis, not proven. Most tumor T cells seemingly derive from lymph node, then expand in tumor.

The sequenced sample was axillary lymph node tissue. The source of this sequence is a female donor with breast cancer. Some clones in this sample may be carry-over from other donors' samples. The chain uses TRBV5-6 and TRBJ1-4; weak D call: TRBD1 (5 bases). The CDR3 is CASSLKGATNEKLFF. The CDR3 DNA is TGTGCCAGCAGCTTGAAAGGGGCAACTAATGAAAAACTGTTTTTT.